These T cell receptor beta chains were read from a single sample in a study of T cell responses to AZD1222 COVID-19 vaccine. The data were produced by immunoSEQ multiplex PCR, yet TCRdb's version contains in-frame clones alone and is incomplete. The data contain 150,000 to 200,000 clones, just over 90% of them singletons. The specimen was peripheral blood, collected 28 days after the second dose of the MenACWY control vaccine. The receptors were sampled from an adult who received the MenACWY meningococcal vaccine as a control. Each CDR3 is given with its conserved first and last residue. The order of the fields is D gene, V gene, J gene, clone size, CDR3 protein, CDR3 DNA. A D gene is named only where the DNA matches it firmly. Expanded clones get a size class; other rows say once, few or many, or leave the size out.

D: TRBD1
V: TRBV7-2
J: TRBJ1-2
size: -
CDR3: CASSLVPQTGAYGYTF
DNA: TGTGCCAGCAGCTTAGTTCCCCAGACAGGGGCCTATGGCTACACCTTC

D: -
V: TRBV30
J: TRBJ2-1
size: -
CDR3: CAWRYSTYNEQFF
DNA: TGTGCCTGGAGATACTCCACCTACAATGAGCAGTTCTTC

D: TRBD1
V: TRBV7-9
J: TRBJ1-1
size: -
CDR3: CASSSRQGANTEAFF
DNA: TGTGCCAGCAGCAGTAGACAGGGAGCGAACACTGAAGCTTTCTTT

D: -
V: TRBV24-1
J: TRBJ2-1
size: -
CDR3: CATSAPRAGYNEQFF
DNA: TGTGCCACCAGTGCCCCTAGGGCGGGATACAATGAGCAGTTCTTC

D: -
V: TRBV6-5
J: TRBJ2-2
size: -
CDR3: CASSYQGTTGELFF
DNA: TGTGCCAGCAGTTACCAGGGAACCACTGGGGAGCTGTTTTTT

D: -
V: TRBV11-3
J: TRBJ1-1
size: -
CDR3: CASSLLGTTEAFF
DNA: TGTGCCAGCAGCTTACTAGGGACCACTGAAGCTTTCTTT

D: TRBD1
V: TRBV5-1
J: TRBJ1-1
size: once
CDR3: CASSSQRQGSTEAFF
DNA: TGCGCCAGCAGCTCCCAACGACAGGGGAGCACTGAAGCTTTCTTT

D: -
V: TRBV7-8
J: TRBJ1-5
size: -
CDR3: CASSFQYLTSNQPQHF
DNA: TGTGCCAGCAGCTTCCAGTATCTAACTAGCAATCAGCCCCAGCATTTT

D: TRBD1
V: TRBV4-2
J: TRBJ1-5
size: -
CDR3: CASSPLGQGPNQPQHF
DNA: TGTGCCAGCAGCCCCTTGGGACAGGGGCCGAATCAGCCCCAGCATTTT

D: -
V: TRBV19
J: TRBJ1-4
size: -
CDR3: CASSDPVYEKLFF
DNA: TGTGCCAGCTCCGACCCCGTTTACGAAAAACTGTTTTTT

D: TRBD1
V: TRBV6-5
J: TRBJ1-2
size: -
CDR3: CASSYVGTGGNGYTF
DNA: TGTGCCAGCAGTTACGTGGGGACAGGGGGGAATGGCTACACCTTC

D: -
V: TRBV6-2/TRBV6-3
J: TRBJ2-7
size: -
CDR3: CASSYASNEQYF
DNA: TGTGCCAGCAGTTACGCTAGCAACGAGCAGTACTTC

D: -
V: TRBV7-9
J: TRBJ1-1
size: once
CDR3: CASSYDVQGGAFF
DNA: TGTGCCAGCAGCTACGACGTACAGGGAGGAGCTTTCTTT

D: -
V: TRBV9
J: TRBJ1-4
size: few
CDR3: CASSGTGAFVKLFF
DNA: TGTGCCAGCAGCGGGACGGGGGCTTTTGTAAAACTGTTTTTT

D: -
V: TRBV7-2
J: TRBJ2-7
size: -
CDR3: CASSYGTRQTSYEQYF
DNA: TGTGCCAGCAGTTACGGGACTCGACAAACCTCCTACGAGCAGTACTTC

D: TRBD1
V: TRBV5-6
J: TRBJ1-1
size: -
CDR3: CASSPDRGQTEAFF
DNA: TGTGCCAGCAGCCCGGACAGGGGGCAAACTGAAGCTTTCTTT

D: TRBD1
V: TRBV9
J: TRBJ1-2
size: -
CDR3: CASSTHLQGADGYTF
DNA: TGTGCCAGCAGCACGCACCTACAGGGGGCGGATGGCTACACCTTC

D: -
V: TRBV6-1
J: TRBJ2-1
size: -
CDR3: CASSELAGSYNEQFF
DNA: TGTGCCAGCAGTGAGTTGGCGGGCTCCTACAATGAGCAGTTCTTC

D: -
V: TRBV11-3
J: TRBJ1-2
size: -
CDR3: CASSSGGTNYGYTF
DNA: TGTGCCAGCAGCTCCGGGGGAACTAACTATGGCTACACCTTC

D: -
V: TRBV13
J: TRBJ2-2
size: once
CDR3: CASSLRLPRELFF
DNA: TGTGCCAGCAGCCTTCGACTGCCAAGGGAGCTGTTTTTT

D: -
V: TRBV9
J: TRBJ1-6
size: -
CDR3: CASSGRYNSPLHF
DNA: TGTGCCAGCAGCGGACGGTATAATTCACCCCTCCACTTT

D: TRBD2
V: TRBV28
J: TRBJ2-3
size: -
CDR3: CASTTSGRHTDTQYF
DNA: TGTGCCAGCACTACCAGCGGGAGGCACACAGATACGCAGTATTTT

D: TRBD2
V: TRBV7-9
J: TRBJ2-5
size: -
CDR3: CASSSPGGANQETQYF
DNA: TGTGCCAGCAGCTCCCCGGGGGGAGCCAACCAAGAGACCCAGTACTTC

D: TRBD2
V: TRBV7-2
J: TRBJ2-2
size: -
CDR3: CASIPLGTSGSVNTGELFF
DNA: TGTGCCAGCATCCCGCTCGGGACTAGCGGGAGCGTAAACACCGGGGAGCTGTTTTTT

D: TRBD1
V: TRBV2
J: TRBJ1-1
size: few
CDR3: CASSPLTGVAFF
DNA: TGTGCCAGCAGCCCGTTAACAGGGGTGGCTTTCTTT

D: TRBD1
V: TRBV6-6
J: TRBJ1-5
size: few
CDR3: CASSQPQGSEAVNQPQHF
DNA: TGTGCCAGCAGTCAACCACAGGGGTCTGAGGCGGTTAATCAGCCCCAGCATTTT

D: -
V: TRBV13
J: TRBJ1-6
size: -
CDR3: CASSLKQGDGSPLHF
DNA: TGTGCCAGCAGCTTAAAACAGGGAGATGGTTCACCCCTCCACTTT

D: -
V: TRBV5-6
J: TRBJ1-3
size: -
CDR3: CASRSTLGNTIYF
DNA: TGTGCCAGCAGGTCTACCCTTGGAAACACCATATATTTT

D: -
V: TRBV5-1
J: TRBJ2-3
size: -
CDR3: CASSLLEDTQYF
DNA: TGCGCCAGCAGCTTGTTGGAAGATACGCAGTATTTT

D: -
V: TRBV7-9
J: TRBJ1-4
size: few
CDR3: CASSFPDSNEKLFF
DNA: TGTGCCAGCAGCTTCCCGGATTCTAATGAAAAACTGTTTTTT

D: -
V: TRBV30
J: TRBJ1-1
size: -
CDR3: CAWSVGQVIFSFF
DNA: TGTGCCTGGAGTGTGGGTCAGGTTATTTTCTCTTTCTTT

D: -
V: TRBV5-1
J: TRBJ1-1
size: -
CDR3: CASSFLQNTEAFF
DNA: TGCGCCAGCAGCTTTTTACAGAACACTGAAGCTTTCTTT

D: -
V: TRBV18
J: TRBJ1-2
size: once
CDR3: CASSYRDMRYGYTF
DNA: TGTGCCAGCTCGTACCGGGACATGCGCTATGGCTACACCTTC

D: TRBD2
V: TRBV5-1
J: TRBJ2-1
size: once
CDR3: CASSSQANSGRAIDEQFF
DNA: TGCGCCAGCAGCTCCCAAGCAAATAGCGGGAGGGCCATCGATGAGCAGTTCTTC

D: -
V: TRBV30
J: TRBJ2-7
size: -
CDR3: CAWRYSSYEQYF
DNA: TGTGCCTGGAGGTACAGCTCCTACGAGCAGTACTTC

D: -
V: TRBV11-2
J: TRBJ2-7
size: -
CDR3: CASSQANSPYEQYF
DNA: TGTGCCAGCAGCCAAGCGAACTCCCCCTACGAGCAGTACTTC

D: -
V: TRBV7-6
J: TRBJ1-5
size: -
CDR3: CASSLSASSNQPQHF
DNA: TGTGCCAGCAGCCTTAGCGCGTCTAGCAATCAGCCCCAGCATTTT

D: -
V: TRBV5-1
J: TRBJ2-6
size: -
CDR3: CASSLQVVSGANVLTF
DNA: TGCGCCAGCAGCTTACAGGTGGTGTCTGGGGCCAACGTCCTGACTTTC

D: TRBD1
V: TRBV27
J: TRBJ1-5
size: -
CDR3: CASSSPGGGQPQHF
DNA: TGTGCCAGCAGTTCCCCAGGGGGCGGTCAGCCCCAGCATTTT

D: TRBD1
V: TRBV9
J: TRBJ2-7
size: few
CDR3: CASSGLQGAHEQYF
DNA: TGTGCCAGCAGCGGCCTGCAGGGGGCGCACGAGCAGTACTTC

D: TRBD1
V: TRBV9
J: TRBJ1-2
size: -
CDR3: CASSVDVSPWTGYGYTF
DNA: TGTGCCAGCAGCGTTGATGTATCCCCCTGGACAGGGTACGGCTACACCTTC

D: -
V: TRBV19
J: TRBJ2-1
size: -
CDR3: CASSNRQIHQFF
DNA: TGTGCCAGTAGTAACAGACAGATCCACCAGTTCTTC

D: -
V: TRBV18
J: TRBJ2-5
size: -
CDR3: CASSPRTPQETQYF
DNA: TGTGCCAGCTCACCACGAACACCCCAAGAGACCCAGTACTTC

D: -
V: TRBV5-8
J: TRBJ2-1
size: -
CDR3: CASLLPELYYNEQFF
DNA: TGTGCCAGCCTCCTCCCGGAATTATACTACAATGAGCAGTTCTTC

D: TRBD1
V: TRBV5-1
J: TRBJ2-5
size: -
CDR3: CASSLEAGTGGGETQYF
DNA: TGCGCCAGCAGCTTGGAAGCCGGGACAGGGGGTGGAGAGACCCAGTACTTC

D: -
V: TRBV30
J: TRBJ1-2
size: -
CDR3: CAWRRRADRNYGYTF
DNA: TGTGCCTGGAGACGGAGGGCGGACCGCAACTATGGCTACACCTTC

D: TRBD2
V: TRBV7-3
J: TRBJ2-1
size: once
CDR3: CASSLVGAGEYEQFF
DNA: TGTGCCAGCAGCTTAGTCGGAGCGGGAGAGTATGAGCAGTTCTTC

D: -
V: TRBV27
J: TRBJ1-5
size: -
CDR3: CASSPGTYSNQPQHF
DNA: TGTGCCAGCAGCCCGGGGACGTATAGCAATCAGCCCCAGCATTTT

D: -
V: TRBV5-1
J: TRBJ2-7
size: -
CDR3: CASTMSEGYEQYF
DNA: TGCGCCAGCACTATGAGTGAGGGGTACGAGCAGTACTTC

D: -
V: TRBV29-1
J: TRBJ1-2
size: -
CDR3: CSGGHSVTGYTF
DNA: TGCAGCGGAGGACATTCCGTAACTGGCTACACCTTC

D: TRBD2
V: TRBV10-3
J: TRBJ2-1
size: -
CDR3: CATISRVGTSGEQFF
DNA: TGTGCCACCATTAGCAGGGTAGGGACTAGCGGGGAGCAGTTCTTC

D: -
V: TRBV5-1
J: TRBJ2-2
size: -
CDR3: CASSSGRTANTGELFF
DNA: TGCGCCAGCAGCTCCGGCCGGACGGCGAACACCGGGGAGCTGTTTTTT

D: -
V: TRBV9
J: TRBJ1-2
size: -
CDR3: CASSPFPGAGYTF
DNA: TGTGCCAGCAGCCCATTCCCCGGGGCCGGCTACACCTTC

D: -
V: TRBV14
J: TRBJ1-1
size: -
CDR3: CASSQAGGANTEAFF
DNA: TGTGCCAGCAGCCAAGCCGGGGGCGCGAACACTGAAGCTTTCTTT